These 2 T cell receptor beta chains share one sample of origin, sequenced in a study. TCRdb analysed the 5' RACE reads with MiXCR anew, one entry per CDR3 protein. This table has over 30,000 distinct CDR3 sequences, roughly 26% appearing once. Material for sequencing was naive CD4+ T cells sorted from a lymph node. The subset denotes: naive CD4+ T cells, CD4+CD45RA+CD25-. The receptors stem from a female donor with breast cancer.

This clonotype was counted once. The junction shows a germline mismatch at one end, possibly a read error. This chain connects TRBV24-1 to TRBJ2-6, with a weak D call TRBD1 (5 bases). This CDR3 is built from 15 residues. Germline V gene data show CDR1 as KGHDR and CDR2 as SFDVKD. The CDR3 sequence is CATSAEGSGANVLAF. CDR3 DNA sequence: TGTGCCACCAGTGCTGAAGGATCTGGGGCCAACGTCCTGGCTTTC.

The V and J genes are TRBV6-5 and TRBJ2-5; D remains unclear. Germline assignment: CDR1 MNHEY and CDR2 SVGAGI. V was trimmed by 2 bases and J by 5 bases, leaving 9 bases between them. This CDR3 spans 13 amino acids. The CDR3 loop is CASSYLKAETQYF. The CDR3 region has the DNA TGTGCCAGCAGTTACCTCAAAGCGGAGACCCAGTACTTC.